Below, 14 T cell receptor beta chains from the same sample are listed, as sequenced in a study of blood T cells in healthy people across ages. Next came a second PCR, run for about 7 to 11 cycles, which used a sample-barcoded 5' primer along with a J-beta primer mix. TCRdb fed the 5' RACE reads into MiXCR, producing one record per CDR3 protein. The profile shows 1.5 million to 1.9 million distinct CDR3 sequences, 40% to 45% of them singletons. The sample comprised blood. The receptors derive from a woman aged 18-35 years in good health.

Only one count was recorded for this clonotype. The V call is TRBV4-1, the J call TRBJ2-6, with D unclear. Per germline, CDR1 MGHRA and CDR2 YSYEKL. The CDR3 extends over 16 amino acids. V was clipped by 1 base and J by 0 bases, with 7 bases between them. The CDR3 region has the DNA TGCGCCAGCAGCCAAGTAGACGACTCTGGGGCCAACGTCCTGACTTTC. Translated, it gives CASSQVDDSGANVLTF.

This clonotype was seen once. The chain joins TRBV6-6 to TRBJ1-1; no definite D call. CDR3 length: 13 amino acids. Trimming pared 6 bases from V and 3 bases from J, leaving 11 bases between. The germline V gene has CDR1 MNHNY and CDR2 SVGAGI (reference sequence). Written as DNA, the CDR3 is TGTGCCAGCAGCCAAGGGTGGGACACTGAAGCTTTCTTT. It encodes CASSQGWDTEAFF.

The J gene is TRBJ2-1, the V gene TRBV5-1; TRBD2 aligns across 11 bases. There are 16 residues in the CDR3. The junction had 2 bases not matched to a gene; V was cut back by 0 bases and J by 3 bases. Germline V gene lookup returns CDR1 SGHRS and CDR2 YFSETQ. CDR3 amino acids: CASSLALAGGYNEQFF. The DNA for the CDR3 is TGCGCCAGCAGCTTGGCCCTAGCGGGAGGCTACAATGAGCAGTTCTTC. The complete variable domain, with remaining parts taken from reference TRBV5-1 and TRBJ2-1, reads KAGVTQTPRYLIKTRGQQVTLSCSPISGHRSVSWYQQTPGQGLQFLFEYFSETQRNKGNFPGRFSGRQFSNSRSEMNVSTLELGDSALYLCASSLALAGGYNEQFFGPGTRLTVL.

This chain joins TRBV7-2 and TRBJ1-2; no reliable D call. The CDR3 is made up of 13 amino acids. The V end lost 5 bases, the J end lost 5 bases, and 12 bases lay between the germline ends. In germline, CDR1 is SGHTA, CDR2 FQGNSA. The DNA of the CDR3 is TGTGCCAGCAGCGTAGACAAGGCGTATGGCTACACCTTC. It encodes CASSVDKAYGYTF.

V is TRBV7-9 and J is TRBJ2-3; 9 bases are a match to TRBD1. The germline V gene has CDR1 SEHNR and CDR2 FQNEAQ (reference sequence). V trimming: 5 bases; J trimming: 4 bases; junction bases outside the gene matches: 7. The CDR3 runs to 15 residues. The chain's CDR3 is CASSDLTGGADTQYF. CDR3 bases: TGTGCCAGCAGCGACCTCACAGGGGGCGCAGATACGCAGTATTTT.

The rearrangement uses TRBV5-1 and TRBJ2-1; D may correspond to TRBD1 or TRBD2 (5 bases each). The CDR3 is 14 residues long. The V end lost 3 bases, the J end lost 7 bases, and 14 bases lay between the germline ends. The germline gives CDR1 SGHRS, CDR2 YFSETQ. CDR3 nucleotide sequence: TGCGCCAGCAGCTCCCGGGACCTCCTTAATGAGCAGTTCTTC. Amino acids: CASSSRDLLNEQFF.

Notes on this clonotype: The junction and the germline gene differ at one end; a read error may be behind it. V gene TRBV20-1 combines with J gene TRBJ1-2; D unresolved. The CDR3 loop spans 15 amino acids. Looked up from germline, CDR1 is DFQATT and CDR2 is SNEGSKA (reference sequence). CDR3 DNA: TGCAGTGTTAGAGATCCTGGGGTGAATTACTATGGCTACACCTTC. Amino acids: CSVRDPGVNYYGYTF.

CDR3 region: CASTMPESYEQYF. Written as DNA, the CDR3 is TGCGCCAGCACAATGCCAGAGTCCTACGAGCAGTACTTC. The genes are TRBV5-1 and TRBJ2-7; the D is unclear. The germline V gene has CDR1 SGHRS and CDR2 YFSETQ. The CDR3 is made up of 13 amino acids. Trimming cost V 6 bases and J 1 base, with 11 bases left between them. Combining the CDR3 with reference TRBV5-1 and TRBJ2-7 gives the whole variable domain KAGVTQTPRYLIKTRGQQVTLSCSPISGHRSVSWYQQTPGQGLQFLFEYFSETQRNKGNFPGRFSGRQFSNSRSEMNVSTLELGDSALYLCASTMPESYEQYFGPGTRLTVT.

The CDR3 DNA reads as TGCGCCAGCAGACGGACGACCACCGGGGAGCTGTTTTTT. Encoded protein: CASRRTTTGELFF. J is TRBJ2-2 and V is TRBV10-1; no clear D. Looked up from germline, CDR1 is WNHNN and CDR2 is SYGVQD (reference sequence). This CDR3 comprises 13 residues. Trimming removed 6 bases at V and 4 bases at J, with 9 bases between.

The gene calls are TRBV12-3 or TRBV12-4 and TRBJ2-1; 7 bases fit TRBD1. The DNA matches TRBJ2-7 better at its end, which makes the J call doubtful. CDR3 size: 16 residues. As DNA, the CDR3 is TGTGCCAGCAGTCCTACCACCGGGACAGCTGTTTCCGAGCAGTACTTC. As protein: CASSPTTGTAVSEQYF.

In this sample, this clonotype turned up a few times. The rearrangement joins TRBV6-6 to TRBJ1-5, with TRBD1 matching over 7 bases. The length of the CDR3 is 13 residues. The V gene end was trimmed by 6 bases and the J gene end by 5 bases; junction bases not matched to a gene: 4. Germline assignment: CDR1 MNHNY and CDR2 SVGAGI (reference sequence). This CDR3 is CASSRDRYQPQHF. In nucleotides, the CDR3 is TGTGCCAGCAGCCGGGACAGATATCAGCCCCAGCATTTT.

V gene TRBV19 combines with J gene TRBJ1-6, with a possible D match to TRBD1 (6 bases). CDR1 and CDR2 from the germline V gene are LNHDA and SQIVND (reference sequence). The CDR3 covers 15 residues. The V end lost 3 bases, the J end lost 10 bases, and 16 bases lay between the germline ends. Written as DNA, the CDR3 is TGTGCCAGTAGTATCGGTAAACAGGGTCAATCACCCCTCCACTTT. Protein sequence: CASSIGKQGQSPLHF.

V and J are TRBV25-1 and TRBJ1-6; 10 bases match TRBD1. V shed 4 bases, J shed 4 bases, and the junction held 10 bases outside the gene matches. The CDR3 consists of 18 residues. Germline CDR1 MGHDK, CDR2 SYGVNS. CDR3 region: CASSATGQGRIYNSPLHF. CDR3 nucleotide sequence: TGTGCCAGCAGTGCAACGGGACAGGGGCGGATTTATAATTCACCCCTCCACTTT.

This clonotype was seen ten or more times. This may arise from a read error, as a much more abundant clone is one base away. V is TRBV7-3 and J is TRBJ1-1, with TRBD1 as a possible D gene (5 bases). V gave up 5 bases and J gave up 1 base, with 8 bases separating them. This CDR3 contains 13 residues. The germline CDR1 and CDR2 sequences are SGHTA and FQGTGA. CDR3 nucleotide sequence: TGTGCCAGCAGCCGGGGACCGAACACTGAAGCTTTCTTT. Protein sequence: CASSRGPNTEAFF.